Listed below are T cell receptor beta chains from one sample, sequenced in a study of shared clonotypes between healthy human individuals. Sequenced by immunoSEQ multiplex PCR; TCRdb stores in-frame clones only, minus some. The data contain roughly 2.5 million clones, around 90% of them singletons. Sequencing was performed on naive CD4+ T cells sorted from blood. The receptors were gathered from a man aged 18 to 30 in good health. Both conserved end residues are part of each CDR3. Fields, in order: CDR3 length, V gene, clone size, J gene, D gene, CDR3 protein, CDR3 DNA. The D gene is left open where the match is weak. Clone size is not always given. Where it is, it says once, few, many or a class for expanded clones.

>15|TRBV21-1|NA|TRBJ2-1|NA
CASTNRDRDYNEQFF
TGTGCCAGCACAAACCGGGACAGGGACTACAATGAGCAGTTCTTC
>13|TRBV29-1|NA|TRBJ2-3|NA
CSGRPLSTDTQYF
TGCAGTGGCAGGCCCCTCAGCACAGATACGCAGTATTTT
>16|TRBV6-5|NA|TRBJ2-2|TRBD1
CASSYLGQGETGELFF
TGTGCCAGCAGTTACCTGGGACAGGGGGAAACCGGGGAGCTGTTTTTT
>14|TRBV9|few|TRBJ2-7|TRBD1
CASSAGTGGYEQYF
TGTGCCAGCAGCGCCGGGACAGGGGGCTACGAGCAGTACTTC
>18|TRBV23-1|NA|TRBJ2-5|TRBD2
CATTLPSTGGRVKETQYF
TGCGCCACCACCCTCCCGAGCACGGGGGGACGGGTGAAAGAGACCCAGTACTTC
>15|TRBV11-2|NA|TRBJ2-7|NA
CASSLGQLSTYEQYF
TGTGCCAGCAGCTTGGGACAACTATCAACCTACGAGCAGTACTTC
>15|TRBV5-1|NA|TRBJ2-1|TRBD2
CASSIAGDLYNEQFF
TGCGCCAGCAGCATAGCGGGAGACCTCTACAATGAGCAGTTCTTC
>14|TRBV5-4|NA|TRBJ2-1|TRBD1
CASTPGQVADEQFF
TGTGCCAGCACCCCGGGACAGGTCGCCGATGAGCAGTTCTTC
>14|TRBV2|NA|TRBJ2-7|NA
CASRTDRGTYEQYF
TGTGCCAGCAGGACTGATCGGGGAACCTACGAGCAGTACTTC
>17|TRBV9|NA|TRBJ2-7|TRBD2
CASSVGGSGITPYEQYF
TGTGCCAGCAGCGTAGGGGGTAGCGGGATCACCCCCTACGAGCAGTACTTC
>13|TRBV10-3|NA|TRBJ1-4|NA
CAISELLNEKLFF
TGTGCCATCAGTGAGCTCCTTAATGAAAAACTGTTTTTT
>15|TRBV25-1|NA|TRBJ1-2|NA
CASSESGVEGYGYTF
TGTGCCAGCAGTGAATCGGGGGTGGAAGGGTATGGCTACACCTTC
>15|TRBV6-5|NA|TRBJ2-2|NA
CASKGDSTDTGELFF
TGTGCCAGCAAAGGGGACTCCACGGACACCGGGGAGCTGTTTTTT
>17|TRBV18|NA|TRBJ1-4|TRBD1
CASSLIAPGQGNEKLFF
TGTGCCAGCTCATTAATTGCTCCGGGACAGGGAAATGAAAAACTGTTTTTT
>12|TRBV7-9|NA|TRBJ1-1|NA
CASSLDNTEAFF
TGTGCCAGCAGCTTAGACAACACTGAAGCTTTCTTT
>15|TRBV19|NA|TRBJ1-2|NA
CASSILLPRGYGYTF
TGTGCCAGTAGTATCCTCCTCCCTAGAGGCTATGGCTACACCTTC
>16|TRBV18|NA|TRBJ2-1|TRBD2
CASSPKTSGGYNEQFF
TGTGCCAGCTCACCCAAGACTAGCGGGGGCTACAATGAGCAGTTCTTC
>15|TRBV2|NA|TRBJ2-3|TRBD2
CASRGTSLGTDTQYF
TGTGCCAGCAGGGGGACTAGCCTTGGGACAGATACGCAGTATTTT
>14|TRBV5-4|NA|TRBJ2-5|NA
CASSLGAGLETQYF
TGTGCCAGCAGCTTGGGAGCAGGGTTGGAGACCCAGTACTTC
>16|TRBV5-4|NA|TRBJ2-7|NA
CASSLGAWTASYEQYF
TGTGCCAGCAGCTTGGGGGCCTGGACAGCTTCCTACGAGCAGTACTTC
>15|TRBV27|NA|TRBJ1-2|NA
CASSPYRDGHYGYTF
TGTGCCAGCAGTCCCTACAGGGATGGGCACTATGGCTACACCTTC
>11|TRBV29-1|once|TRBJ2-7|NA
CSVGANYEQYF
TGCAGCGTTGGGGCTAACTACGAGCAGTACTTC
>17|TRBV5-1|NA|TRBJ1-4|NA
CASSLSYERSTNEKLFF
TGCGCCAGCAGCTTGTCTTACGAAAGGAGCACTAATGAAAAACTGTTTTTT
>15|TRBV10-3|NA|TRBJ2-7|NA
CAISESGLSPYEQYF
TGTGCCATCAGTGAAAGCGGGCTTAGCCCCTACGAGCAGTACTTC
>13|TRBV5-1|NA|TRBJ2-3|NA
CASSTGGTDTQYF
TGCGCCAGCAGCACGGGCGGCACAGATACGCAGTATTTT
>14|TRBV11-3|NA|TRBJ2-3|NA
CASSLDPLPDTQYF
TGTGCCAGCAGCTTAGACCCCCTCCCAGATACGCAGTATTTT
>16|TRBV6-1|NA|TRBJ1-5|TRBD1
CASSDEGALGNQPQHF
TGTGCCAGCAGTGATGAGGGGGCATTGGGCAATCAGCCCCAGCATTTT
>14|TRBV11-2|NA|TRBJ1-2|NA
CASSPSGLLYGYTF
TGTGCCAGCAGCCCCTCAGGGTTACTCTATGGCTACACCTTC
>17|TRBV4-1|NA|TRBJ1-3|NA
CASSPGWTVVSGNTIYF
TGCGCCAGCAGCCCCGGGTGGACCGTAGTCTCTGGAAACACCATATATTTT
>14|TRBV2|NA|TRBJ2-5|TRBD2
CASSPGLAGETQYF
TGTGCCAGCAGCCCTGGACTAGCCGGGGAGACCCAGTACTTC
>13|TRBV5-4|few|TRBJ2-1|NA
CASSLQVYNEQFF
TGTGCCAGCAGCCTACAGGTTTACAATGAGCAGTTCTTC
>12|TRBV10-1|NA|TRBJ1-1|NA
CASSFSGSEAFF
TGCGCCAGCAGTTTTTCGGGGTCTGAAGCTTTCTTT
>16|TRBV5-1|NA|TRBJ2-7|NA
CASSLGGSQTSYEQYF
TGCGCCAGCAGCTTGGGAGGGTCCCAGACCTCCTACGAGCAGTACTTC
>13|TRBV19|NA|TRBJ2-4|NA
CASSLRAKNIQYF
TGTGCCAGTAGTCTCCGAGCCAAAAACATTCAGTACTTC
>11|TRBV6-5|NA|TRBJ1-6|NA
CASSWDSPLHF
TGTGCCAGCAGCTGGGATTCACCCCTCCACTTT
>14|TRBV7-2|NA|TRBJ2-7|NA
CASSFRDTSYEQYF
TGTGCCAGCAGCTTCCGGGATACTTCCTACGAGCAGTACTTC